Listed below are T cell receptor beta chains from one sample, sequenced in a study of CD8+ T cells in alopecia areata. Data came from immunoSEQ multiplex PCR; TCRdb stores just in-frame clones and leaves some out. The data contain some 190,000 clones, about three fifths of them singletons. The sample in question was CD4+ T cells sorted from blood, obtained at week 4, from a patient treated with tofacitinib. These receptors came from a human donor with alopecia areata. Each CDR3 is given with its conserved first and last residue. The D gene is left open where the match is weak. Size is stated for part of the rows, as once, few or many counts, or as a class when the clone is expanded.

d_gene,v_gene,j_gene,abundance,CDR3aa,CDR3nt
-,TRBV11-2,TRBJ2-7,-,CASSLSRVESYEQYF,TGTGCCAGCAGCTTATCGCGGGTCGAATCCTACGAGCAGTACTTC
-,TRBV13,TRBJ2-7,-,CASSLRSNGEQYF,TGTGCCAGCAGCTTAAGGTCAAACGGGGAGCAGTACTTC
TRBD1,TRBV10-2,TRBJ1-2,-,CASSNAPTGSYGYTF,TGCGCCAGCAGTAATGCCCCGACAGGGTCTTATGGCTACACCTTC
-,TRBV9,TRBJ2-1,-,CASSATLREATYNEQFF,TGTGCCAGCAGCGCAACCTTGAGGGAGGCCACCTACAATGAGCAGTTCTTC
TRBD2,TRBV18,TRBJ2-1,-,CASSPPTSGKKYNEQFF,TGTGCCAGCTCACCACCGACTAGCGGGAAAAAGTACAATGAGCAGTTCTTC
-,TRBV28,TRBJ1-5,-,CASNSPGPQRSPQHF,TGTGCCAGCAACTCTCCGGGACCTCAGAGGTCGCCCCAGCATTTT
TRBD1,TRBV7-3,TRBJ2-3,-,CASSLGTGITDTQYF,TGTGCCAGCAGCTTAGGGACAGGGATCACAGATACGCAGTATTTT
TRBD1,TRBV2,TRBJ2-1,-,CASSGTGSISNEQFF,TGTGCCAGCAGTGGGACAGGATCTATATCGAATGAGCAGTTCTTC
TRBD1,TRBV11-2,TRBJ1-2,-,CASSLGGRQGYGYTF,TGTGCCAGCAGCTTAGGGGGGCGACAGGGCTATGGCTACACCTTC
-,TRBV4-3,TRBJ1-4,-,CASSQEGGRGNEKLLF,TGCGCCAGCAGCCAAGAAGGTGGCAGGGGAAATGAAAAACTGCTTTTT
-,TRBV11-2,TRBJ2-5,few,CASSVVGETQYF,TGTGCCAGCAGCGTAGTAGGAGAGACCCAGTACTTC
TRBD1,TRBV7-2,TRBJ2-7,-,CASSLIGQGVSSYEQYF,TGTGCCAGCAGCTTAATCGGACAGGGGGTGAGCTCCTACGAGCAGTACTTC
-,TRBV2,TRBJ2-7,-,CASSGDLGEQYF,TGTGCCAGCAGTGGCGACCTAGGGGAGCAGTACTTC
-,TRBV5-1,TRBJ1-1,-,CASSWQGNTEAFF,TGCGCCAGCAGCTGGCAGGGTAACACTGAAGCTTTCTTT
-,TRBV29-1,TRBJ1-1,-,CSVGIGGSGNTEAFF,TGCAGCGTTGGCATCGGGGGGAGTGGGAACACTGAAGCTTTCTTT
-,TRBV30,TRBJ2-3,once,CAWSVGDTQYF,TGTGCCTGGAGTGTAGGCGATACGCAGTATTTT
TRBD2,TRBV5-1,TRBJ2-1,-,CASSREREFGNEQFF,TGCGCCAGCAGCAGAGAGCGGGAGTTTGGCAATGAGCAGTTCTTC
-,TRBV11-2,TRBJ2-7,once,CASTNYYEQYF,TGTGCCAGCACCAACTATTACGAGCAGTACTTC
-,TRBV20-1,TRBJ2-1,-,CSHPFGNEQFF,TGCAGCCACCCGTTTGGCAATGAGCAGTTCTTC
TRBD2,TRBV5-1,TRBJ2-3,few,CASSPGTSRGTDTQYF,TGCGCCAGCAGCCCAGGGACTAGCCGCGGCACAGATACGCAGTATTTT
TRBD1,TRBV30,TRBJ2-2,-,CAWSGIRGRDTGELFF,TGTGCCTGGAGTGGGATCAGGGGGAGAGACACCGGGGAGCTGTTTTTT
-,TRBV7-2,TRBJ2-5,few,CASSLGRAQETQYF,TGTGCCAGCAGCTTAGGAAGGGCCCAAGAGACCCAGTACTTC
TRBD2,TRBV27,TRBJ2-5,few,CASSPREGETQYF,TGTGCCAGCAGCCCGAGGGAGGGGGAGACCCAGTACTTC
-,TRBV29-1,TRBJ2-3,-,CSVGSTDTQYF,TGCAGCGTTGGATCTACAGATACGCAGTATTTT
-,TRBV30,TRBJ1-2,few,CACCYGYTF,TGTGCCTGTTGTTATGGCTACACCTTC
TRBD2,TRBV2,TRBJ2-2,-,CASSASGGNTGELFF,TGTGCCAGCAGTGCTAGCGGGGGGAACACCGGGGAGCTGTTTTTT
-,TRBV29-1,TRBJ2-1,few,CSATLPAAQREQFF,TGCAGCGCCACCTTACCAGCGGCCCAGCGGGAGCAGTTCTTC
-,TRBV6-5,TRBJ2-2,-,CASEVAPNTGELFF,TGTGCCAGCGAGGTGGCCCCGAACACCGGGGAGCTGTTTTTT
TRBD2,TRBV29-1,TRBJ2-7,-,CSGRLAGGPNEQYF,TGCAGCGGTCGCCTAGCGGGTGGGCCCAACGAGCAGTACTTC
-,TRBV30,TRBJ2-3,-,CAWSEPRINTDTQYF,TGTGCCTGGAGTGAACCCAGGATAAATACAGATACGCAGTATTTT
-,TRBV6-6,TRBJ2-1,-,CALRGSRGEQFF,TGTGCCCTAAGGGGGAGCCGCGGTGAGCAGTTCTTC
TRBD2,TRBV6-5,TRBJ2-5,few,CASTPLAGGVETQYF,TGTGCCAGCACCCCCCTAGCGGGAGGTGTGGAGACCCAGTACTTC
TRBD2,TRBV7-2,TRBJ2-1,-,CASSLGLAGVYNEQFF,TGTGCCAGCAGCTTGGGACTAGCGGGAGTGTACAATGAGCAGTTCTTC
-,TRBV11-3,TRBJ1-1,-,CASSLDGAEAFF,TGTGCCAGCAGCTTAGATGGGGCGGAGGCTTTCTTT
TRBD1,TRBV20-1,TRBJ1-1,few,CSARTGREAFF,TGCAGTGCTAGGACAGGGAGGGAGGCTTTCTTT
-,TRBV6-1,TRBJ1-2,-,CASSDGRPYGYTF,TGTGCCAGCAGTGACGGCCGTCCCTATGGCTACACCTTC
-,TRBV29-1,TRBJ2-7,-,CSVGSRTVPYEQYF,TGCAGCGTTGGCTCCAGGACAGTACCCTACGAGCAGTACTTC
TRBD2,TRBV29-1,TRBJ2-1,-,CSVEDPSGRVDEQFF,TGCAGCGTTGAAGATCCTAGCGGGAGGGTCGATGAGCAGTTCTTC
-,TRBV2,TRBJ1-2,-,CASGQTYYGYTF,TGTGCCAGCGGTCAAACTTACTATGGCTACACCTTC
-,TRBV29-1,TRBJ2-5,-,CSVERDRETQYF,TGCAGCGTTGAAAGGGATCGGGAGACCCAGTACTTC
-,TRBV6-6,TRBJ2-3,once,CASSYLGAGTDTQYF,TGTGCCAGCAGTTACTTGGGGGCCGGCACAGATACGCAGTATTTT
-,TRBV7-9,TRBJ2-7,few,CASSLAGGSGYEQYF,TGTGCCAGCAGCTTAGCGGGGGGTAGCGGTTACGAGCAGTACTTC
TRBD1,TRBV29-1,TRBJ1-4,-,CSVEGQGDMLFF,TGCAGCGTTGAAGGACAGGGTGATATGTTGTTTTTT
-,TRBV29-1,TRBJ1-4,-,CSAGATNEKLFF,TGCAGCGCAGGGGCCACTAATGAAAAACTGTTTTTT
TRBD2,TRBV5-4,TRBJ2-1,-,CASSLGGTSGRYEQFF,TGTGCCAGCAGCTTGGGGGGGACTAGCGGGAGATATGAGCAGTTCTTC